A selection of T cell receptor beta chains follows, all from one sample in a study of Ad26.COV2.S vaccination and SARS-CoV-2 variants. Measured with immunoSEQ multiplex PCR; TCRdb has only the in-frame clones, and not every one. The sample has 380,000 or so clones; around 89% are singletons. The starting material was peripheral blood, obtained in a trial of Ad26.COV2.S vaccine versus placebo. These TCRs come from a person aged 18-65 years who received the Ad26.COV2.S COVID-19 vaccine or a placebo. Both conserved end residues are trimmed from each CDR3. The D gene is left open where the match is weak. The size of a clone is reported for some rows only, either as once, few or many, or as a class for expanded clones.

clone_size v_call d_call cdr3_length cdr3_aa
NA TRBV7-9 TRBD1 14 ASSRRDRGTNEKLF
NA TRBV7-9 TRBD1 13 ASSGHRGVGDGYT
NA TRBV2 TRBD1 13 ASSEDRGDGETQY
NA TRBV29-1 TRBD2 12 SVDLAGGGYEQF
once TRBV5-6 NA 14 ASSLGLGTTQETQY
many TRBV30 NA 13 AWSSSRGTNEKLF
NA TRBV5-4 NA 12 ASSSASPPGTQY
NA TRBV21-1 NA 17 ASSKDRDRRRTNTGELF
NA TRBV5-6 TRBD2 13 ASSFGGSSYNEQF
NA TRBV5-1 NA 12 ASSPTVQGDTQY
NA TRBV3-1/TRBV3-2 NA 11 ASSQGRVQPQH
NA TRBV6-2/TRBV6-3 NA 14 ASSYWRGPTAYEQY
NA TRBV6-5 TRBD1 13 ASLTTGQGVQPQH
NA TRBV12-2 NA 14 ASRLVGPQYDTEAF
NA TRBV19 TRBD1 13 ASSKGQSGANVLT
few TRBV9 NA 14 ASSVGAGEGSGGYT
NA TRBV14 NA 11 ASSQRLAYEQY
once TRBV19 NA 11 ASSRDPYQPQH
NA TRBV3-1/TRBV3-2 NA 13 ASSQVGASYNEQF
NA TRBV4-1 TRBD2 13 ASSQIASGAYEQY
NA TRBV10-2 TRBD2 11 ASTGTSVNEQF
few TRBV9 NA 13 ASSQEGVYGTEAF
once TRBV11-2 NA 13 ASSPAGISTDTQY
NA TRBV19 NA 14 ASSMLETYSNQPQH
NA TRBV19 NA 13 ASSIDLAVGTEAF
once TRBV3-1/TRBV3-2 NA 10 ASSQSDRGYT
NA TRBV6-5 NA 13 ASSYTRASYYGYT
once TRBV2 NA 10 ASSDANQPQH
NA TRBV4-1 NA 14 ASSQDGTGFSSPLH
once TRBV4-1 NA 16 ASSQVEGRILAKNIQY
NA TRBV6-5 NA 13 ASSSPGRGSYEQY
NA TRBV6-5 NA 9 ASTTNYEQY
NA TRBV27 NA 11 ASRVNGANVLT
NA TRBV28 NA 14 ASSLGGFINNQPQH
once TRBV10-1 NA 14 ASSGNSGGTTDTQY
NA TRBV18 TRBD2 16 ASSPLTSGSSGANVLT
NA TRBV4-3 NA 19 ASSQDLLWEGPPNSNQPQH
NA TRBV2 TRBD1 12 ASSGWTGTDTQY
NA TRBV7-9 NA 16 ASSSKELQDPGGYGYT
NA TRBV6-2/TRBV6-3 NA 13 ASSYLAGGNQPQH
few TRBV20-1 NA 11 SASDSSGNTIY
NA TRBV6-6 NA 12 ASSYYQGRNGYT
NA TRBV4-1 NA 15 ASSPTRLGGGEEKLF
once TRBV4-1 NA 13 ASSQDFRDNQPQH
NA TRBV7-9 NA 14 ASSLGGGQGLLPLH